The 17 T cell receptor beta chains in this list originate from one sample, sequenced in a study of cytomegalovirus exposure and HLA in healthy donors. Primers included in the PCR were 60 Vbeta and 13 Jbeta primers. TCRdb's copy holds only in-frame clones and misses some; the assay was immunoSEQ multiplex PCR. The table lists some 110,000 clones, over 60% of them singletons. Input material: PBMCs. The source of these receptors is a man in his 60s in good health and CMV-seropositive.

This chain uses TRBV14 with TRBJ2-1; 8 nucleotides match TRBD2. Germline loops: CDR1 SGHDN, CDR2 FVKESK. V dropped 4 bases and J dropped 8; count of bases not matched to a gene: 13. The CDR3 sequence is 16 residues long. This chain's CDR3 is CASSLRGGVLSHEQFF. CDR3 nucleotide sequence: TGTGCCAGCAGCCTCCGGGGGGGGGTCCTAAGCCATGAGCAGTTCTTC.

This chain's CDR3 is CASTAGQGASEAFF. The CDR3, as DNA: TGTGCCAGCACCGCCGGGCAGGGGGCCTCCGAAGCTTTCTTT. The V and J genes are TRBV7-2 and TRBJ1-1, with 8 positions matching TRBD1. The J segment lost 8 bases and the V segment lost 7 bases, leaving 12 bases of the junction unmatched. CDR3 length: 14 residues. Germline CDR1 is SGHTA and CDR2 is FQGNSA.

This clone was found a few times. The chain joins TRBV6-5 to TRBJ1-4; D perhaps matches TRBD1 (5 bases). Germline assignment: CDR1 MNHEY and CDR2 SVGAGI. Trimming took 5 bases from V and 5 from J, leaving 15 bases between them. CDR3 length: 15 residues. The CDR3 DNA is TGTGCCAGCAGTAACCGGGACTCAGGAAATGAAAAACTGTTTTTT. Protein sequence: CASSNRDSGNEKLFF.

This rearrangement joins TRBV6-5 to TRBJ1-4; a weak D match, TRBD1 (5 bases). V was shortened by 2 bases and J by 8 bases, with 15 bases between the two germline ends. The CDR3 sequence is 15 residues long. Germline-derived CDR1 and CDR2 are MNHEY and SVGAGI. The DNA of the CDR3 is TGTGCCAGCAGTTACGCGCGGGGGGGGTGGGAAAAACTGTTTTTT. As protein: CASSYARGGWEKLFF.

J is TRBJ1-2 and V is TRBV11-2, with D tentatively TRBD1 (6 bases). Trimming pared 5 bases from V and 4 bases from J, leaving 14 bases between. The CDR3 is 14 amino acids. The germline V gene has CDR1 SGHAT and CDR2 FQNNGV. This CDR3 reads CASSRGGAGYGYTF. For the CDR3, the DNA is TGTGCCAGCAGCCGAGGGGGGGCAGGCTATGGCTACACCTTC.

This chain joins TRBV11-2 and TRBJ1-3; 8 nucleotides match TRBD1. The CDR3 is 18 amino acids. Germline CDR1 SGHAT, CDR2 FQNNGV. The J segment lost 0 bases and the V segment lost 3 bases, leaving 10 bases of the junction unmatched. CDR3 amino acids: CASSLGRTGTLSGNTIYF. CDR3 coding DNA: TGTGCCAGCAGCTTGGGCCGGACAGGGACCCTCTCTGGAAACACCATATATTTT.

This sequence joins TRBV2 and TRBJ2-5, with D hard to call. The CDR3 runs to 12 residues. CDR1 and CDR2 (germline): SNHLY, FYNNEI. The ends were cut back, 4 bases at V and 5 bases at J, with 8 bases in the middle. In DNA, the CDR3 is TGTGCCAGCAGTGTCCTCCGTGAGACCCAGTACTTC. Amino acid sequence: CASSVLRETQYF.

The V gene is TRBV18, the J gene TRBJ1-3; D is perhaps TRBD1 (6 bases). Trimming removed 2 bases from V and 1 base from J, with 12 bases in between. The CDR3 length is 16 residues. CDR1 and CDR2 from the germline V gene are KGHSH and LQKENI. The CDR3 DNA reads TGTGCCAGCTCACCAGAGACAGGTGGATCTGGAAACACCATATATTTT. Protein: CASSPETGGSGNTIYF. Complete variable domain (other parts from reference TRBV18 and TRBJ1-3): NAGVMQNPRHLVRRRGQEARLRCSPMKGHSHVYWYRQLPEEGLKFMVYLQKENIIDESGMPKERFSAEFPKEGPSILRIQQVVRGDSAAYFCASSPETGGSGNTIYFGEGSWLTVV.

The V and J genes are TRBV7-7 and TRBJ2-7, with no clear D. V dropped 5 bases and J dropped 3 bases, with 11 bases sitting between them. Germline lookup yields CDR1 SSHAT and CDR2 FNYEAQ (reference sequence). There are 13 residues in the CDR3. CDR3 sequence: CASSQDESYEQYF. Written as DNA, the CDR3 is TGTGCCAGCAGCCAGGATGAGAGCTACGAGCAGTACTTC.

This clone came up once. The rearrangement joins TRBV5-1 to TRBJ1-5; 9 bases map to TRBD1. Germline lookup yields CDR1 SGHRS and CDR2 YFSETQ. Losses at the gene ends were 4 bases for V and 6 bases for J; bases not matched to a gene: 8. The CDR3 covers 15 residues. The DNA of the CDR3 is TGCGCCAGCAGCCCCGGACAGGGGAAAAGTCAGCCCCAGCATTTT. Amino acid sequence: CASSPGQGKSQPQHF. The complete variable domain, with remaining parts taken from reference TRBV5-1 and TRBJ1-5, reads KAGVTQTPRYLIKTRGQQVTLSCSPISGHRSVSWYQQTPGQGLQFLFEYFSETQRNKGNFPGRFSGRQFSNSRSEMNVSTLELGDSALYLCASSPGQGKSQPQHFGDGTRLSIL.

This clone has at least ten counts. The genes are TRBV2 and TRBJ1-5, with D perhaps matching TRBD1 (5 bases). The CDR3 runs to 14 residues. Germline CDR1 SNHLY, CDR2 FYNNEI. The V and J ends lost 6 bases and 3 bases respectively, with 12 bases between them. The CDR3 sequence is CASRKSGSNQPQHF. CDR3 DNA sequence: TGTGCCAGCAGGAAATCAGGGTCCAATCAGCCCCAGCATTTT.

The chain carries TRBV7-8 and TRBJ2-5; 13 bases fit TRBD2. J gave up 3 bases and V 4 bases, and 11 bases lay outside the gene matches. Germline-derived CDR1 and CDR2 are SGHVS and FQNEAQ. The length of the CDR3 is 18 residues. The CDR3 reads CASSSGTSGVSGEETQYF. The CDR3 bases are TGTGCCAGCAGCTCGGGGACTAGCGGGGTATCGGGAGAAGAGACCCAGTACTTC.

The chain joins TRBV5-4 to TRBJ2-3; TRBD2 is a possible D gene (7 bases). The V end lost 0 bases, the J end lost 2 bases, and 13 bases lay between the germline ends. Germline V lookup: CDR1 SGHNT, CDR2 YYREEE (reference sequence). The CDR3 is 16 amino acids. The chain's CDR3 is CASSLDAAGATDTQYF. CDR3 sequence (DNA): TGTGCCAGCAGCTTGGATGCCGCGGGGGCCACAGATACGCAGTATTTT.

The V gene is TRBV19, the J gene TRBJ1-2; a possible D gene is TRBD1 (5 bases). The CDR3 is made up of 14 amino acids. The germline CDR1 and CDR2 sequences are LNHDA and SQIVND (reference sequence). V shed 6 bases and J shed 5 bases, with 16 bases lying between them. The CDR3 protein is CASRGIGGVYGYTF. The DNA for the CDR3 is TGTGCCAGTAGGGGGATCGGGGGAGTGTATGGCTACACCTTC. Combining the CDR3 with reference TRBV19 and TRBJ1-2 gives the whole variable domain DGGITQSPKYLFRKEGQNVTLSCEQNLNHDAMYWYRQDPGQGLRLIYYSQIVNDFQKGDIAEGYSVSREKKESFPLTVTSAQKNPTAFYLCASRGIGGVYGYTFGSGTRLTVV.

J is TRBJ2-3 and V is TRBV2, with 8 bases identical to TRBD2. Germline V gene data show CDR1 as SNHLY and CDR2 as FYNNEI. Trimming removed 5 bases from V and 2 bases from J; junction bases left unmatched: 12. The CDR3 totals 17 residues. DNA of the CDR3: TGTGCCAGCAGTTCCGGGACTAGTGAAGGTTCCACAGATACGCAGTATTTT. It codes for CASSSGTSEGSTDTQYF.

This chain uses TRBV10-3 with TRBJ1-4, with D perhaps matching TRBD1 (5 bases). The V end lost 7 bases, the J end lost 3 bases, and 9 bases lay between the germline ends. The CDR3 has 13 amino acids. The V gene's germline CDR1 is ENHRY and CDR2 SYGVKD. CDR3 amino acids: CAIKAGPNEKLFF. The CDR3 DNA reads TGTGCCATCAAGGCGGGACCTAATGAAAAACTGTTTTTT.

In this sample, this clone turned up once. The chain links TRBV9 to TRBJ2-1, with TRBD2 matching 14 bases. The junction had 5 bases not matched to a gene; V was cut back by 4 bases and J by 2 bases. Germline V gives CDR1 SGDLS, CDR2 YYNGEE. This CDR3 has 17 amino acids. CDR3 coding DNA: TGTGCCAGCAGCCCCGGACTAGCGGGGGGCCCCTACAATGAGCAGTTCTTC. Translating gives CASSPGLAGGPYNEQFF.